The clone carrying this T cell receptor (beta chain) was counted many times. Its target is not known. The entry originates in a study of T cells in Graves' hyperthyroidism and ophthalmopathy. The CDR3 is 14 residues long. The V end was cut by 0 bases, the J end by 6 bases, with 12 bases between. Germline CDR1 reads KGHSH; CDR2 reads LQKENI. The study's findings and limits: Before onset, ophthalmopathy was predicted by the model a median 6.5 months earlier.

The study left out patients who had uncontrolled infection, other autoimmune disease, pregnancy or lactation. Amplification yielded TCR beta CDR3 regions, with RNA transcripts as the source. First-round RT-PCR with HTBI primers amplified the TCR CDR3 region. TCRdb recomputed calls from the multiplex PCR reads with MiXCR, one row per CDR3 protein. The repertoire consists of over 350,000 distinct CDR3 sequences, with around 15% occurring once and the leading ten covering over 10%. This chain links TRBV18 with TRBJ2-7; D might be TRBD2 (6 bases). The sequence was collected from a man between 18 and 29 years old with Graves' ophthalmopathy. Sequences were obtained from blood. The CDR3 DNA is TGTGCCAGCTCACCACCTGGAGGGTTGCGCGAGCAGTACTTC. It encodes CASSPPGGLREQYF.